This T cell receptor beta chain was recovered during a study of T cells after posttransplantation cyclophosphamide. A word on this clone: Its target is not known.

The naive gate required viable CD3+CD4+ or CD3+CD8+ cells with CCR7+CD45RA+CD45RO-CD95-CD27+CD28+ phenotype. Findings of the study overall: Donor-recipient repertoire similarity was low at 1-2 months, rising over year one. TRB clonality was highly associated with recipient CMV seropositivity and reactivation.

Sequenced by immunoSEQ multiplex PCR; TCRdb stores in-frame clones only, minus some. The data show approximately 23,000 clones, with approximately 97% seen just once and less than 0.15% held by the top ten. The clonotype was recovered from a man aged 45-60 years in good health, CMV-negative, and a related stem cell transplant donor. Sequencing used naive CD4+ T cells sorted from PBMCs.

The CDR3 is CASSPWTGPNEQFF. DNA of the CDR3: TGTGCCAGCTCACCGTGGACAGGGCCCAATGAGCAGTTCTTC. The rearrangement joins TRBV18 to TRBJ2-1; 8 bases map to TRBD1. The CDR3 sequence is 14 residues long. The germline CDR1 and CDR2 sequences are KGHSH and LQKENI. The V segment lost 3 bases and the J segment 6 bases; nucleotides outside the gene matches: 4.